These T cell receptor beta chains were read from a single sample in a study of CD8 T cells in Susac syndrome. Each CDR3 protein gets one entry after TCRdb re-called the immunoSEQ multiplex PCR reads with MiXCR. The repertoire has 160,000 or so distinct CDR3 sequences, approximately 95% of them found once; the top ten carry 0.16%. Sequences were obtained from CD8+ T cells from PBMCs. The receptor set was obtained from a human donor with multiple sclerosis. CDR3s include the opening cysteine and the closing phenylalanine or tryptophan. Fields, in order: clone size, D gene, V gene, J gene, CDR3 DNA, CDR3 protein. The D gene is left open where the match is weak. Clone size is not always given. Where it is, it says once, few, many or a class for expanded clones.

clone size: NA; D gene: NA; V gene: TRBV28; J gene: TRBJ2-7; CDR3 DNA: TGTGCCAGCAGTTTAGGCAGTTCGTGGCAGTACTTC; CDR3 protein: CASSLGSSWQYF
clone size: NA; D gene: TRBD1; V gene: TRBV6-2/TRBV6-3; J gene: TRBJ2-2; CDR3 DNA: TGTGCCAGCAGTACCACAGGGGAATCGGGAACCGGGGAGCTGTTTTTT; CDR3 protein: CASSTTGESGTGELFF
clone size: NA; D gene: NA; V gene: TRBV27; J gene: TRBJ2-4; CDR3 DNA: TGTGCCAGCAGCCTAGCGGAGGGGGGACCCAAAAACATTCAGTACTTC; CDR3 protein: CASSLAEGGPKNIQYF
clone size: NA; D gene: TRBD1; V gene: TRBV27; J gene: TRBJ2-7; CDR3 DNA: TGTGCCAGCAGTTTATCCCGGGCAGGGGGCTACGAGCAGTACTTC; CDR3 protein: CASSLSRAGGYEQYF
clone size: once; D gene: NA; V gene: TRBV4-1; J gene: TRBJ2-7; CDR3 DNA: TGCGCCAGCAGCCAAGGGCTTGGAGGGTTCGAGCAGTACTTC; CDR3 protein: CASSQGLGGFEQYF
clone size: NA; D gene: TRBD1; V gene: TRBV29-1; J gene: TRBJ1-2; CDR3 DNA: TGCAGCGTCACCGGGACAGCAACTAACTATGGCTACACCTTC; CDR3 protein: CSVTGTATNYGYTF
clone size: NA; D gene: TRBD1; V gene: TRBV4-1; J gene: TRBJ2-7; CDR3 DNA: TGCGCCAGCAGCCAAGGGGGGACCGGGACAGTAGGATACGAGCAGTACTTC; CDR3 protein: CASSQGGTGTVGYEQYF
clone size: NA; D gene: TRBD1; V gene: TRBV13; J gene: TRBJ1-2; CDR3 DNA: TGTGCCAGCAGCTTAGGACCGAGACAGGGGGATGGCTACACCTTC; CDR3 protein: CASSLGPRQGDGYTF
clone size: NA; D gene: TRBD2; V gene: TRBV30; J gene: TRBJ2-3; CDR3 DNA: TGTGCCTGGAGTGTCCTAGCGGGAGTGGGTGATACGCAGTATTTT; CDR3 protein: CAWSVLAGVGDTQYF
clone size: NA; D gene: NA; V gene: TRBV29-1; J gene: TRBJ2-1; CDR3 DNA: TGCAGCGTTGACGGCGGCGTCGGAGAGCAGTTCTTC; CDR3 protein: CSVDGGVGEQFF
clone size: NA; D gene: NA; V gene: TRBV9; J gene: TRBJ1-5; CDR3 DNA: TGTGCCAGCAGCCGGGGGAATCAGCCCCAGCATTTT; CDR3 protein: CASSRGNQPQHF
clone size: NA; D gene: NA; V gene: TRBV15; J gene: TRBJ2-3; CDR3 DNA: TGTGCCACCAGCAGAGATAGAGGGCAACACCGCACATATCGAAATACGCAGTATTTT; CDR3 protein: CATSRDRGQHRTYRNTQYF
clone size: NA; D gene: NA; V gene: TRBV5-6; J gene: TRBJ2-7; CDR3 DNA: TGTGCCAGCAGCTCCAAGGCCTCCTCTTTTTCGGGGTTCGCCTACGAGCAGTACTTC; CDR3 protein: CASSSKASSFSGFAYEQYF
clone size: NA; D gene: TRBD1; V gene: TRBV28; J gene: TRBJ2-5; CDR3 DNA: TGTGCCAGCAGTTCCCGCGGACAGGGGGCTTGGGAGACCCAGTACTTC; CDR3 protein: CASSSRGQGAWETQYF
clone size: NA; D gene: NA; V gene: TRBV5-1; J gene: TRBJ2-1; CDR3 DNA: TGCGCCAGCAGCTTGGTGGCTCTCAATGAGCAGTTCTTC; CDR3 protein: CASSLVALNEQFF
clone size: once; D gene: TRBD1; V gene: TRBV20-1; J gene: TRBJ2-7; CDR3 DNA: TGCAGTGCTAGGGACAGGGGGCTTTCCTACGAGCAGTACTTC; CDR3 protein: CSARDRGLSYEQYF
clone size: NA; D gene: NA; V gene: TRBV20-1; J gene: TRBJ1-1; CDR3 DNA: TGCAGTGCAGAGACGGGGCATCTACAAAACACTGAAGCTTTCTTT; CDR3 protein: CSAETGHLQNTEAFF
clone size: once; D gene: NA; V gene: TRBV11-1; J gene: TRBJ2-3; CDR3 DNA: TGTGCCAGCAGCTTATATTCGGGTTTCCCAGATACGCAGTATTTT; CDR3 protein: CASSLYSGFPDTQYF
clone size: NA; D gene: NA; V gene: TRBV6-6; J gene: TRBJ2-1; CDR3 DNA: TGTGCCAGCAGTTACGGACTAACTGAGCAGTTCTTC; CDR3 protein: CASSYGLTEQFF
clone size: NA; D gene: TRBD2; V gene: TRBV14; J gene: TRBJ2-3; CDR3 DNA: TGTGCCAGCAGCCAAGAGCCGGGACTACTCACAGATACGCAGTATTTT; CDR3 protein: CASSQEPGLLTDTQYF
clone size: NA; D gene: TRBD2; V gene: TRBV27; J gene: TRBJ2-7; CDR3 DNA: TGTGCCAGCAGTTTATCGAAAACTAGCGGGAGTGTTCTTCGTTACGAGCAGTACTTC; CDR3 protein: CASSLSKTSGSVLRYEQYF
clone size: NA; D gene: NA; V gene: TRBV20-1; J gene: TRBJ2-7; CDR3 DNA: TGCAGTGCTAGAGGCAGATTGAGCTCCTACGAGCAGTACTTC; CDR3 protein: CSARGRLSSYEQYF
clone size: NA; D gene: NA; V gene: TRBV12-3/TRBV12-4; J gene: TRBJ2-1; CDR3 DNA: TGTGCCAGCAGTTCGAGGAATGAGCAGTTCTTC; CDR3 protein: CASSSRNEQFF
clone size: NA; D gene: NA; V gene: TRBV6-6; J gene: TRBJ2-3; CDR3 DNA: TGTGCCAGCAGTTACATGTTGGACATCCAGGAGTATTTT; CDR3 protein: CASSYMLDIQEYF
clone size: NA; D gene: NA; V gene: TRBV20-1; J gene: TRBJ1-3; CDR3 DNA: TGCAGTGCGAGAGGTGGCAGGCTAGGCACCATATATTTT; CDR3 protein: CSARGGRLGTIYF